This TCR beta chain came from a study of blood T cell repertoires in COVID-19. Study details: PBMCs, B-cell-depleted T cells, or T cells were the source of the cDNA or gDNA that made up the material.

The method was immunoSEQ multiplex PCR; TCRdb's version includes in-frame clones alone and lacks a portion of them. Of 240,000 or so clones in the sample, 81% are singletons; the top ten hold 7.5% to 8%. Germline V gene sequence: CDR1 MDHEN, CDR2 SYDVKM. The CDR3 length is 12 residues. V was pared by 4 bases and J by 5 bases, with 8 bases between. The TCR sequence derives from a woman at least 80 years old with COVID-19, enrolled during active disease. This chain connects TRBV28 to TRBJ1-2, with a tentative D call TRBD1 (5 bases). The sample consisted of peripheral blood. CDR3 in amino acids: CASSSGGYGYTF. The CDR3 DNA reads TGTGCCAGCAGTTCCGGGGGGTATGGCTACACCTTC.